A single sample is the source of the 21 T cell receptor beta chains below, sequenced in a study of blood T cell repertoires in COVID-19. Here immunoSEQ multiplex PCR was the method, and the copy in TCRdb shows in-frame clones only, minus some. The sample gives approximately 150,000 clones, 85% of which show up once; about 8.8% is in the top ten. Sequencing was carried out using peripheral blood. The origin of the receptors is a woman of 80 years or more with COVID-19, enrolled during active disease.

The V call is TRBV27, the J call TRBJ2-1; D possibly corresponds to TRBD2 (6 bases). CDR1 and CDR2 from the germline V gene are MNHEY and SMNVEV (reference sequence). The CDR3 length is 15 residues. Trimming shortened V by 8 bases and J by 0 bases, and 14 bases separated the two germline ends. In nucleotides, the CDR3 is TGTGCCAGCTCGTTAGCGGCAAACTCCTACAATGAGCAGTTCTTC. Its protein product is CASSLAANSYNEQFF.

The rearrangement uses TRBV7-9 and TRBJ2-7, with TRBD2 matching 7 bases. V lost 6 bases, J lost 5 bases, and 10 bases stayed unmatched. The CDR3 is made up of 14 amino acids. Germline V gives CDR1 SEHNR, CDR2 FQNEAQ (reference sequence). The CDR3 sequence: CASSWGGRQNEQYF. For the CDR3, the DNA is TGTGCCAGCAGTTGGGGAGGGAGGCAGAACGAGCAGTACTTC. The full variable domain, completed using reference TRBV7-9 and TRBJ2-7, is DTGVSQNPRHKITKRGQNVTFRCDPISEHNRLYWYRQTLGQGPEFLTYFQNEAQLEKSRLLSDRFSAERPKGSFSTLEIQRTEQGDSAMYLCASSWGGRQNEQYFGPGTRLTVT.

The chain has TRBV19 and TRBJ2-7, with TRBD2 as a possible D gene (6 bases). Germline lookup yields CDR1 LNHDA and CDR2 SQIVND (reference sequence). V lost 4 bases, J lost 5 bases, and 15 bases lay in between. The CDR3 totals 14 residues. Here the CDR3 reads CASSTSWRGNEQYF. CDR3 bases: TGTGCCAGTAGTACCAGCTGGAGGGGTAACGAGCAGTACTTC.

The chain carries TRBV6-5 and TRBJ1-5; D is possibly TRBD1 (5 bases). Germline CDR1 reads MNHEY; CDR2 reads SVGAGI. Trimming cost V 8 bases and J 4 bases, with 18 bases left between them. The CDR3 spans 15 residues. CDR3: CASSASTGGNQPQHF. The CDR3 DNA follows: TGTGCCAGCTCGGCCTCCACGGGGGGGAATCAGCCCCAGCATTTT.

There are a few counts of this clone. The chain recombines TRBV7-9 with TRBJ2-5; D uncertain. Deletions cut 3 bases from V and 0 bases from J, with 5 bases between. The V gene's germline CDR1 is SEHNR and CDR2 FQNEAQ (reference sequence). This CDR3 region has 13 residues. The CDR3 nucleotides are TGTGCCAGCAGCTTCGACAACCAAGAGACCCAGTACTTC. Protein sequence: CASSFDNQETQYF.

The rearrangement uses TRBV3-1 (or the pseudogene TRBV3-2) and TRBJ2-5, with TRBD2 matching 8 bases. The CDR3 loop spans 15 amino acids. The V segment lost 0 bases and the J segment 9 bases; nucleotides outside the gene matches: 9. Germline V lookup: CDR1 LGHDT, CDR2 YNNKEL (reference sequence). The CDR3 DNA follows: TGTGCCAGCAGCCAAGATGTGGGACTAGGTTTGGCCCAGTACTTC. This codes for CASSQDVGLGLAQYF.

The V call is TRBV5-5, the J call TRBJ2-7, with 9 bases that match TRBD2. This CDR3 comprises 16 residues. V shed 2 bases, J shed 0 bases, and the junction held 6 bases outside the gene matches. CDR1 is SGHKS, CDR2 YYEKEE, per germline (reference sequence). CDR3 bases: TGTGCCAGCAGCTTTCAAGCGGGGGGAACCTCCTACGAGCAGTACTTC. It codes for CASSFQAGGTSYEQYF.

V usage is TRBV7-8 and J usage is TRBJ2-1; D not certain. The ends were cut back, 3 bases at V and 10 bases at J, with 13 bases in the middle. The germline CDR1 and CDR2 sequences are SGHVS and FQNEAQ. The CDR3 runs to 13 residues. CDR3 sequence reads: CASSFSISREQFF. The CDR3 nucleotides read TGTGCCAGCAGCTTTAGTATAAGCCGGGAGCAGTTCTTC.

The V gene is TRBV3-1 (or the pseudogene TRBV3-2), the J gene TRBJ2-7; D gene ambiguous. V lost 4 bases and J 6 bases, leaving 7 bases between the germline ends. Per the germline V gene, CDR1 is LGHDT and CDR2 is YNNKEL (reference sequence). The CDR3 has 11 amino acids. In DNA form, the CDR3 reads TGTGCCAGCAGCCGGAGCCTCGAGCAGTACTTC. Residues: CASSRSLEQYF.

The rearrangement links TRBV5-1 to TRBJ2-3, with 7 nucleotides matching TRBD2. There are 13 residues in the CDR3. Germline-derived CDR1 and CDR2 are SGHRS and YFSETQ. V gave up 8 bases and J gave up 5 bases; unmatched junction bases: 8. The CDR3 is CASLRGDGDTQYF. In nucleotides, the CDR3 is TGCGCCAGTCTCCGGGGGGATGGAGATACGCAGTATTTT.

The chain has TRBV19 and TRBJ1-5, with D tentatively TRBD1 (5 bases). CDR1 and CDR2 (germline): LNHDA, SQIVND (reference sequence). V dropped 10 bases and J dropped 0 bases, with 10 bases sitting between them. CDR3 length: 13 amino acids. In DNA form, the CDR3 reads TGTGCCACCGCGGGGGGTAGCAATCAGCCCCAGCATTTT. Its translation: CATAGGSNQPQHF. The full variable domain, its missing parts supplied by reference TRBV19 and TRBJ1-5, is DGGITQSPKYLFRKEGQNVTLSCEQNLNHDAMYWYRQDPGQGLRLIYYSQIVNDFQKGDIAEGYSVSREKKESFPLTVTSAQKNPTAFYLCATAGGSNQPQHFGDGTRLSIL.

V and J are TRBV5-1 and TRBJ2-3, with unresolved D. The CDR3 covers 14 residues. V lost 2 bases, J lost 2 bases, and 9 bases lay in between. Germline CDR1 SGHRS, CDR2 YFSETQ. CDR3 nucleotides: TGCGCCAGCAGCTTCAGCGATTCCACAGATACGCAGTATTTT. Translation: CASSFSDSTDTQYF.

The rearrangement joins TRBV9 to TRBJ1-3, with D uncertain. This CDR3 comprises 16 residues. Germline CDR1 and CDR2: SGDLS and YYNGEE. The ends were cut back, 3 bases at V and 0 bases at J, with 13 bases in the middle. CDR3 loop: CASSATGEGSGNTIYF. The CDR3 DNA sequence: TGTGCCAGCAGCGCAACGGGTGAGGGCTCTGGAAACACCATATATTTT.

The chain has TRBV7-3 and TRBJ2-1, with D possibly TRBD2 on 5 matching bases. With 1 base removed from V and 4 bases from J, the gap between germline ends came to 11 bases. Germline lookup yields CDR1 SGHTA and CDR2 FQGTGA. There are 15 residues in the CDR3. CDR3 in amino acids: CASSLSPGVYNEQFF. CDR3 coding DNA: TGTGCCAGCAGCTTAAGTCCCGGGGTGTACAATGAGCAGTTCTTC.

This chain links TRBV3-1 (or the pseudogene TRBV3-2) with TRBJ2-7; D is ambiguous. The V and J ends lost 1 base and 3 bases respectively, with 7 bases between them. There are 13 residues in the CDR3. Germline V lookup: CDR1 LGHDT, CDR2 YNNKEL (reference sequence). This CDR3 is CASSQVSGYEQYF. The CDR3 DNA is TGTGCCAGCAGCCAAGTGTCCGGCTACGAGCAGTACTTC.

The chain uses TRBV19 and TRBJ2-7; possible D gene TRBD1, 5 bases. Germline loops: CDR1 LNHDA, CDR2 SQIVND (reference sequence). The CDR3 is 16 residues long. V gave up 5 bases and J gave up 2 bases, with 19 bases separating them. The CDR3 nucleotides are TGTGCCAGTAGTTTCCAAGGGCCTAGGGGCACCTACGAGCAGTACTTC. Translated: CASSFQGPRGTYEQYF.

This clone was seen just once. This chain joins TRBV19 and TRBJ2-1, with 11 nucleotides matching TRBD2. Germline values: CDR1 LNHDA, CDR2 SQIVND (reference sequence). The CDR3 runs to 16 residues. The J segment lost 8 bases and the V segment lost 7 bases, leaving 13 bases of the junction unmatched. CDR3 sequence: CASTPGLAAPRYEQFF. The CDR3 DNA is TGTGCCAGTACCCCGGGACTAGCGGCCCCCAGGTATGAGCAGTTCTTC. The full variable domain, rest sourced from reference TRBV19 and TRBJ2-1, is DGGITQSPKYLFRKEGQNVTLSCEQNLNHDAMYWYRQDPGQGLRLIYYSQIVNDFQKGDIAEGYSVSREKKESFPLTVTSAQKNPTAFYLCASTPGLAAPRYEQFFGPGTRLTVL.

This chain uses TRBV9 with TRBJ1-3; D is unresolved. The CDR3 is made up of 12 amino acids. The V end lost 4 bases, the J end lost 8 bases, and 10 bases lay between the germline ends. Germline values: CDR1 SGDLS, CDR2 YYNGEE. The CDR3 loop is CASSPPGDTIYF. The CDR3 coding sequence is TGTGCCAGCAGCCCTCCCGGGGACACCATATATTTT.

The chain carries TRBV28 and TRBJ2-5; TRBD1 might be the D (6 bases). There are 16 residues in the CDR3. Germline V gene sequence: CDR1 MDHEN, CDR2 SYDVKM. Trimming removed 6 bases at V and 7 bases at J, with 24 bases between. CDR3 DNA: TGTGCCAGCAGACCCTGGGGGCTCCCGACCTCGGGGACCCAGTACTTC. It is translated as CASRPWGLPTSGTQYF.

This sequence joins TRBV10-3 and TRBJ2-1, with TRBD2 matching 9 bases. The V and J ends lost 2 bases and 10 bases, in that order; junction bases with no gene match: 6. The germline CDR1 and CDR2 sequences are ENHRY and SYGVKD. The CDR3 sequence is 14 residues long. CDR3 region: CAISERTSAREQFF. The CDR3 DNA follows: TGTGCCATCAGTGAGCGGACTAGCGCCAGGGAGCAGTTCTTC.

This clone has just a few counts. The V gene is TRBV28, the J gene TRBJ2-7; D is perhaps TRBD1 (5 bases). Trimming shortened V by 8 bases and J by 0 bases, and 20 bases separated the two germline ends. The germline gives CDR1 MDHEN, CDR2 SYDVKM. CDR3 size: 16 residues. CDR3 sequence reads: CASERGWRKSSYEQYF. CDR3 nucleotides: TGTGCCAGCGAAAGGGGCTGGCGGAAGAGCTCCTACGAGCAGTACTTC.